This T cell receptor (beta chain) was obtained from a study of T-cell reconstitution after alpha-beta-depleted transplantation in children. Library preparation (for TCRbeta) was performed with unique molecular identifiers. TCRdb used MiXCR to reprocess the PCR reads, holding one entry per CDR3 protein. The sample has about 230,000 distinct CDR3 sequences, 8.5% to 10% seen once; the top ten hold approximately 5.9%. Trimming took 8 bases from V and 4 from J; bases not matched to a gene: 12. The germline CDR1 and CDR2 sequences are MDHEN and SYDVKM. The CDR3 contains 16 residues. This clonotype was picked up a small number of times.

This sequence joins TRBV28 and TRBJ2-7, with 12 bases fitting TRBD1. Material: PBMCs from the stem cell graft donor, obtained from the stem cell graft. This receptor was identified in a human donor who donated a stem cell graft to a child with acute lymphoblastic leukemia. CDR3 nucleotide sequence: TGTGCCAGCCACCCTTCCTCGGGACAGGGGGCGTACGAGCAGTACTTC. Translating it yields CASHPSSGQGAYEQYF.